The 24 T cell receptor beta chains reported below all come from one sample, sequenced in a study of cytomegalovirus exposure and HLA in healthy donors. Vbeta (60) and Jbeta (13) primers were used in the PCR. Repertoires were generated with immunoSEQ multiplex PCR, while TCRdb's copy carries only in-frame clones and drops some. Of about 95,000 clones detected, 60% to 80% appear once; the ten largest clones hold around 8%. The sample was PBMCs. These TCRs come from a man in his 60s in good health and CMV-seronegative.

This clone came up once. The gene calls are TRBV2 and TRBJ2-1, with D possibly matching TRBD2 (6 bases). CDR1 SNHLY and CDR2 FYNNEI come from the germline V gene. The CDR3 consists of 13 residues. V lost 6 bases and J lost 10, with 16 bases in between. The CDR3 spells CASREDYSGEQFF. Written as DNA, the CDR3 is TGTGCCAGCAGGGAGGACTACTCCGGAGAGCAGTTCTTC.

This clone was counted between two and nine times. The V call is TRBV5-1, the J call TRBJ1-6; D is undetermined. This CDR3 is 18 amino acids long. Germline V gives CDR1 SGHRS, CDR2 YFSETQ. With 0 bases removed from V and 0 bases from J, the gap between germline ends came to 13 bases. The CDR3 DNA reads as TGCGCCAGCAGCTTGGGATACTCAAGAACCTCCTATAATTCACCCCTCCACTTT. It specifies CASSLGYSRTSYNSPLHF.

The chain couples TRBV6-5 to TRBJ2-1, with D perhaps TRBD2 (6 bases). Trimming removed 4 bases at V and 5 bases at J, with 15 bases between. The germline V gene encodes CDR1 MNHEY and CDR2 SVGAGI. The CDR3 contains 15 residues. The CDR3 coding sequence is TGTGCCAGCAGTTTGGGACTGACCGAGCACAATGAGCAGTTCTTC. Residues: CASSLGLTEHNEQFF.

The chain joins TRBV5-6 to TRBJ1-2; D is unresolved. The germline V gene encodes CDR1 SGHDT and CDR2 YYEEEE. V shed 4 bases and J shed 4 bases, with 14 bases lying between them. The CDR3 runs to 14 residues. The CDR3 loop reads CASSPGLRGYGYTF. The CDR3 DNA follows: TGTGCCAGCAGCCCGGGATTACGGGGCTATGGCTACACCTTC. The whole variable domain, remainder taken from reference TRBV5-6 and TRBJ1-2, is DAGVTQSPTHLIKTRGQQVTLRCSPKSGHDTVSWYQQALGQGPQFIFQYYEEEERQRGNFPDRFSGHQFPNYSSELNVNALLLGDSALYLCASSPGLRGYGYTFGSGTRLTVV.

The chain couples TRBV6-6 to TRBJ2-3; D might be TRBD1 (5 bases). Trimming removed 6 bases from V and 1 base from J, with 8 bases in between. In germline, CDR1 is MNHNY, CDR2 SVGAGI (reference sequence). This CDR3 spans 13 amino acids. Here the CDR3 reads CASRPTGTDTQYF. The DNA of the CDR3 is TGTGCCAGCAGGCCGACAGGCACAGATACGCAGTATTTT.

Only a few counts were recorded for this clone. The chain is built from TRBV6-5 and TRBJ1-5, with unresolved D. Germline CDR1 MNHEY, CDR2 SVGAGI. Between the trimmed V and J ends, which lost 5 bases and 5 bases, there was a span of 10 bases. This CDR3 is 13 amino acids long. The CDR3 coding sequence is TGTGCCAGCAGTGGAGGAAGGGATCAGCCCCAGCATTTT. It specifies CASSGGRDQPQHF.

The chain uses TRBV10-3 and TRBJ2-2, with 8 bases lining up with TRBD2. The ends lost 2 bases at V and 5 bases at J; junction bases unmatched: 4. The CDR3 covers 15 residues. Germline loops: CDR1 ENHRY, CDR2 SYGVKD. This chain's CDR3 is CAISETSGGTGELFF. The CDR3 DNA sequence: TGTGCCATCAGTGAGACAAGCGGGGGAACCGGGGAGCTGTTTTTT.

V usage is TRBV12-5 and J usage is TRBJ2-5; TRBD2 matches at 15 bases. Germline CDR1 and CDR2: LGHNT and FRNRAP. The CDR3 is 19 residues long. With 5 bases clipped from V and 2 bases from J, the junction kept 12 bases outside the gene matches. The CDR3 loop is CASGAVTLGLAGGQETQYF. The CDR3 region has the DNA TGTGCTAGTGGTGCGGTAACCCTGGGACTAGCGGGGGGTCAAGAGACCCAGTACTTC.

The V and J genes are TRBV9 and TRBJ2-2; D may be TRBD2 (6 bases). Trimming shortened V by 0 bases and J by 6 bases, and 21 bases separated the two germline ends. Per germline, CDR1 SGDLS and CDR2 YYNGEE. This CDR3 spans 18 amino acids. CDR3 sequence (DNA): TGTGCCAGCAGCGTAGTAGGGAACTTGGAGGGAAGGGCCGGGGAGCTGTTTTTT. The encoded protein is CASSVVGNLEGRAGELFF.

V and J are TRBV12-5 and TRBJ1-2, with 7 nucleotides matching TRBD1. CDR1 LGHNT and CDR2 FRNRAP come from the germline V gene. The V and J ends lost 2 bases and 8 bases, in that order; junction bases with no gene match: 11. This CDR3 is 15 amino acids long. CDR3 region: CASGLIGQARGGYTF. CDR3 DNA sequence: TGTGCTAGTGGTTTGATCGGACAGGCACGAGGGGGCTACACCTTC.

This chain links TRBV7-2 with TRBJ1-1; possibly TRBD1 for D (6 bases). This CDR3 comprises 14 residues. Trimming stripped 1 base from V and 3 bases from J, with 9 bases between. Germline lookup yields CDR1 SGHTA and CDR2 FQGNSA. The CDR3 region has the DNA TGTGCCAGCAGCTTAGTCCCAGGGGACACTGAAGCTTTCTTT. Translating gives CASSLVPGDTEAFF.

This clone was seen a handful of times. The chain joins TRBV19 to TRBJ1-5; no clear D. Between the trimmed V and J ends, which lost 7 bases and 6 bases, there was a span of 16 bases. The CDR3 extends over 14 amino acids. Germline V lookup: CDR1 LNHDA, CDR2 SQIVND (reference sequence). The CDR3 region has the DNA TGTGCCAGTAATCCACGGGAGAGAAGTCAGCCCCAGCATTTT. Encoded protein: CASNPRERSQPQHF.

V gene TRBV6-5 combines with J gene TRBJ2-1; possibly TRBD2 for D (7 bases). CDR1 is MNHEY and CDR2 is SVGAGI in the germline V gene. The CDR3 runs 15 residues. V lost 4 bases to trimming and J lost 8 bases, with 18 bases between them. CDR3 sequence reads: CASSSRLGGDHEQFF. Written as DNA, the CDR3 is TGTGCCAGCAGTTCAAGACTAGGGGGGGATCATGAGCAGTTCTTC.

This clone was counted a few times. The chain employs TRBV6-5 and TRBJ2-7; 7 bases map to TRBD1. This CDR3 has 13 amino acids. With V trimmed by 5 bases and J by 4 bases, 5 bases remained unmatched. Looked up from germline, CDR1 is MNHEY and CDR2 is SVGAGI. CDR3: CASSKRQGYEQYF. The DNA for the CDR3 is TGTGCCAGCAGTAAACGACAGGGTTACGAGCAGTACTTC.

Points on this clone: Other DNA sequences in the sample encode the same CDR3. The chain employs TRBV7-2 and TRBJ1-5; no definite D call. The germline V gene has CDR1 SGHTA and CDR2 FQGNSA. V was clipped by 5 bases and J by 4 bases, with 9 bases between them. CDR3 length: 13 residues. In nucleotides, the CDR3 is TGTGCCAGCAGCCCTAACAGTAATCAGCCCCAGCATTTT. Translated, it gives CASSPNSNQPQHF.

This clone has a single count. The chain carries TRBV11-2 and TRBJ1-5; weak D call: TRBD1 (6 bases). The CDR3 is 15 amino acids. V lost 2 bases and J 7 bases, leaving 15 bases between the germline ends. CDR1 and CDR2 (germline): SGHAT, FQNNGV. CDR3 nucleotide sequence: TGTGCCAGCAGCTTAAGGGCAGGGGTGAGGCAGCCCCAGCATTTT. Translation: CASSLRAGVRQPQHF. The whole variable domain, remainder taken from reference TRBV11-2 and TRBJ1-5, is EAGVAQSPRYKIIEKRQSVAFWCNPISGHATLYWYQQILGQGPKLLIQFQNNGVVDDSQLPKDRFSAERLKGVDSTLKIQPAKLEDSAVYLCASSLRAGVRQPQHFGDGTRLSIL.

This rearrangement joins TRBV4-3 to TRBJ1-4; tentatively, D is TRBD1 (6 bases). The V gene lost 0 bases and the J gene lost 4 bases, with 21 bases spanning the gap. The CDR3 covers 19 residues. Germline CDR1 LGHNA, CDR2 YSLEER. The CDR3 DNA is TGCGCCAGCAGCCAAGATTGGTTACGGGCAGGCAGGGGTAATGAAAAACTGTTTTTT. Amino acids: CASSQDWLRAGRGNEKLFF.

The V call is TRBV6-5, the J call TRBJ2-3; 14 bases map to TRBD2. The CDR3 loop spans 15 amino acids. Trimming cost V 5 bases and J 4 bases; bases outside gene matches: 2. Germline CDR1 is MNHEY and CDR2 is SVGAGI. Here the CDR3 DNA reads TGTGCCAGCAGTCTGACTAGCGGGAGGGCAGATACGCAGTATTTT. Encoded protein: CASSLTSGRADTQYF.

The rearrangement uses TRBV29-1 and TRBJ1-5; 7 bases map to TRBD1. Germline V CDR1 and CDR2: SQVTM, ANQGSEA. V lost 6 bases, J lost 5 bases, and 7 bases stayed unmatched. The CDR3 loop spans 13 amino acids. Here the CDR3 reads CSVEQGKDQPQHF. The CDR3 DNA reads TGCAGCGTGGAACAGGGGAAGGATCAGCCCCAGCATTTT.

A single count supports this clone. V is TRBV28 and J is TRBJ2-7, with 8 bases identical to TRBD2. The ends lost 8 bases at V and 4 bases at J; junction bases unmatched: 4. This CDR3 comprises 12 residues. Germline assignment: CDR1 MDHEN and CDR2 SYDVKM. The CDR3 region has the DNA TGTGCCAGCGGTAGCGGGACTTACGAGCAGTACTTC. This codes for CASGSGTYEQYF.

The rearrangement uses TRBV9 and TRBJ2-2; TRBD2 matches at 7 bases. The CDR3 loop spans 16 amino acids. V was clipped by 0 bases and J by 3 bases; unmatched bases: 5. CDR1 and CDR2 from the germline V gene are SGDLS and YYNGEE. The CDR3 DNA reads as TGTGCCAGCAGCGTAGATGGGGCGGGAGACACCGGGGAGCTGTTTTTT. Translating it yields CASSVDGAGDTGELFF.

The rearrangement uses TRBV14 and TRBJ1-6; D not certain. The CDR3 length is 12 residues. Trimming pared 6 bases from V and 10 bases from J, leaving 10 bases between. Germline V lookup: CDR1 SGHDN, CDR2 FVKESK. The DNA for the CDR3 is TGTGCCAGCAGTCCGGGGATCTCACCCCTCCACTTT. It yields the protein CASSPGISPLHF.

DNA for the CDR3: TGTGCCAGCAGTGCGACTAGCGGGAGGTCGGATACGCAGTATTTT. This codes for CASSATSGRSDTQYF. The rearrangement joins TRBV2 to TRBJ2-3, with TRBD2 identical over 13 bases. The CDR3 runs to 15 residues. Unmatched junction bases numbered 4, after V lost 4 bases and J lost 6 bases. Germline values: CDR1 SNHLY, CDR2 FYNNEI.

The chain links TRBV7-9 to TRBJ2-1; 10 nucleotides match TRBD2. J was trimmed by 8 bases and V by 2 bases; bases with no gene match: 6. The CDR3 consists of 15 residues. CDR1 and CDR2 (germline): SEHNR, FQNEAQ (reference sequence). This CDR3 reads CASSLLASGSHEQFF. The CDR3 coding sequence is TGTGCCAGCAGCTTATTGGCTAGCGGGAGCCATGAGCAGTTCTTC.